This entry lists 30 T cell receptor beta chains sequenced from one sample in a study of long-term antiretroviral therapy in people with HIV. At the survey level, the v3.0 immunoSEQ assay was run. The repertoire was sequenced with immunoSEQ multiplex PCR; TCRdb's copy has only in-frame clones and lacks some. The table shows 35,000 to 45,000 clones, with roughly 85% occurring only once. This sample comprised unsorted PBMCs, obtained 2.2 years after starting antiretroviral therapy. The receptors come from a man aged 18 to 29 with HIV.

This clone has just one count. The chain is built from TRBV7-9 and TRBJ2-5; TRBD1 matches at 7 bases. This CDR3 has 15 residues. Germline V gene data show CDR1 as SEHNR and CDR2 as FQNEAQ (reference sequence). The J segment lost 5 bases and the V segment lost 3 bases, leaving 9 bases of the junction unmatched. The CDR3 nucleotides are TGTGCCAGCAGCTTTATAAAAGGGGGCGGTGAGACCCAGTACTTC. Translation gives CASSFIKGGGETQYF.

The table lists this clone with a count of one. CDR3 DNA: TGTGCCAGCACCAGATTCTCGGGACGGGAGGGAGAAGCTTTCTTT. Amino acid sequence: CASTRFSGREGEAFF. This chain joins TRBV6-5 and TRBJ1-1; maybe TRBD1 (5 bases). CDR3 length equals 15 residues. V gave up 7 bases and J gave up 8 bases, with 23 bases separating them. The germline V gene has CDR1 MNHEY and CDR2 SVGAGI.

This chain uses TRBV11-2 with TRBJ1-2; no clear D gene. Per germline, CDR1 SGHAT and CDR2 FQNNGV. Trimming took off 1 base at V and 6 bases at J, with 6 bases between the two ends. The CDR3 length is 12 residues. The CDR3 here is CASSLGRDGYTF. In DNA form, the CDR3 reads TGTGCCAGCAGCTTAGGAAGGGATGGCTACACCTTC. Using reference TRBV11-2 and TRBJ1-2 for the parts outside the CDR3, the full variable domain is EAGVAQSPRYKIIEKRQSVAFWCNPISGHATLYWYQQILGQGPKLLIQFQNNGVVDDSQLPKDRFSAERLKGVDSTLKIQPAKLEDSAVYLCASSLGRDGYTFGSGTRLTVV.

This chain uses TRBV7-8 with TRBJ1-4, with D possibly matching TRBD1 (5 bases). Germline loops: CDR1 SGHVS, CDR2 FQNEAQ. The CDR3 is made up of 13 amino acids. With 7 bases removed from V and 4 bases from J, the gap between germline ends came to 10 bases. CDR3 protein: CASKRGINEKLFF. Written as DNA, the CDR3 is TGTGCCAGCAAAAGGGGCATTAATGAAAAACTGTTTTTT.

The rearrangement joins TRBV27 to TRBJ2-7; tentative D call: TRBD1 (6 bases). Germline CDR1 reads MNHEY; CDR2 reads SMNVEV (reference sequence). V was trimmed by 5 bases and J by 0 bases, leaving 17 bases between them. The CDR3 runs 16 residues. CDR3 DNA: TGTGCCAGCAGTGGGGGCGGACTGTTGAGCTCCTACGAGCAGTACTTC. The encoded protein is CASSGGGLLSSYEQYF.

V usage is TRBV6-6 and J usage is TRBJ2-7; perhaps TRBD2 as D (5 bases). Germline CDR1 MNHNY, CDR2 SVGAGI (reference sequence). The CDR3 length is 12 residues. V lost 8 bases to trimming and J lost 3 bases, with 11 bases between them. CDR3 loop: CASARGDYEQYF. In nucleotides, the CDR3 is TGTGCCAGCGCCCGGGGAGACTACGAGCAGTACTTC.

The chain joins TRBV19 to TRBJ1-5, with D unclear. Trimming took off 5 bases at V and 0 bases at J, with 11 bases between the two ends. The CDR3 runs 15 residues. Germline-derived CDR1 and CDR2 are LNHDA and SQIVND (reference sequence). CDR3 protein: CASSPSAHSNQPQHF. The CDR3 DNA sequence: TGTGCCAGTAGTCCGTCGGCCCATAGCAATCAGCCCCAGCATTTT. Full variable domain (missing parts from reference TRBV19 and TRBJ1-5): DGGITQSPKYLFRKEGQNVTLSCEQNLNHDAMYWYRQDPGQGLRLIYYSQIVNDFQKGDIAEGYSVSREKKESFPLTVTSAQKNPTAFYLCASSPSAHSNQPQHFGDGTRLSIL.

A few counts support this clone. The chain combines TRBV28 with TRBJ1-2, with 7 bases lining up with TRBD1. CDR1 and CDR2 from the germline V gene are MDHEN and SYDVKM. The CDR3 totals 14 residues. J was trimmed by 3 bases and V by 7 bases; bases with no gene match: 8. DNA of the CDR3: TGTGCCAGCACGCTGCAGACAGGGCACTATGGCTACACCTTC. Protein product: CASTLQTGHYGYTF.

The gene calls are TRBV4-1 and TRBJ2-1; tentative D call: TRBD2 (5 bases). Germline V CDR1 and CDR2: MGHRA, YSYEKL. The CDR3 sequence is 16 residues long. The ends were cut back, 3 bases at V and 7 bases at J, with 19 bases in the middle. The CDR3 sequence: CASSQSFAGEVNEQFF. The DNA of the CDR3 is TGCGCCAGCAGCCAGAGTTTTGCGGGTGAGGTGAATGAGCAGTTCTTC.

This clone was seen only once. The rearrangement joins TRBV27 to TRBJ2-2; D not certain. Germline V lookup: CDR1 MNHEY, CDR2 SMNVEV (reference sequence). Trimming removed 6 bases from V and 2 bases from J, with 4 bases in between. The CDR3 covers 12 residues. The CDR3 here is CASRLNTGELFF. CDR3 in DNA: TGTGCCAGCAGGCTAAACACCGGGGAGCTGTTTTTT.

The chain links TRBV4-2 to TRBJ1-5; no reliable D call. The CDR3 is 14 amino acids. CDR1 and CDR2 (germline): LGHNA, YNFKEQ. Trimming shortened V by 3 bases and J by 4 bases, and 10 bases separated the two germline ends. The CDR3: CASSHTNGNQPQHF. In nucleotides, the CDR3 is TGTGCCAGCAGCCATACTAACGGAAATCAGCCCCAGCATTTT.

The chain couples TRBV11-2 to TRBJ2-2, with TRBD2 matching over 11 bases. CDR1 and CDR2 from the germline V gene are SGHAT and FQNNGV. This CDR3 has 18 residues. Unmatched junction bases numbered 7, after V lost 0 bases and J lost 4 bases. CDR3 coding DNA: TGTGCCAGCAGCTTAGACGCTAGCGGGGGGCCGAGCACCGGGGAGCTGTTTTTT. Protein sequence: CASSLDASGGPSTGELFF.

This sequence joins TRBV12-5 and TRBJ1-4, with TRBD1 as a possible D gene (5 bases). Per the germline V gene, CDR1 is LGHNT and CDR2 is FRNRAP. Trimming shortened V by 1 base and J by 8 bases, and 14 bases separated the two germline ends. The CDR3 has 15 amino acids. CDR3 residues: CASGLAGRHWEKLFF. The DNA for the CDR3 is TGTGCTAGTGGTTTGGCGGGACGTCACTGGGAAAAACTGTTTTTT.

The chain uses TRBV29-1 and TRBJ1-1, with D maybe TRBD1 (6 bases). This CDR3 region has 14 residues. Trimming removed 2 bases at V and 0 bases at J, with 10 bases between. The germline CDR1 and CDR2 sequences are SQVTM and ANQGSEA. The CDR3 here is CSVERQGMNTEAFF. CDR3 coding DNA: TGCAGCGTTGAACGGCAGGGGATGAACACTGAAGCTTTCTTT.

This chain's CDR3 is CASSQAGGAPNTQYF. The DNA of the CDR3 is TGCGCCAGCAGCCAAGCAGGAGGGGCCCCCAATACGCAGTATTTT. This chain links TRBV4-1 with TRBJ2-3; maybe TRBD2 (6 bases). Germline values: CDR1 MGHRA, CDR2 YSYEKL. The CDR3 is 15 residues long. Trimming shortened V by 1 base and J by 7 bases, and 15 bases separated the two germline ends.

This clone has a handful of counts. The V and J genes are TRBV19 and TRBJ1-1, with D unclear. There are 14 residues in the CDR3. The V end was cut by 6 bases, the J end by 1 base, with 12 bases between. CDR1 LNHDA and CDR2 SQIVND come from the germline V gene (reference sequence). CDR3 coding DNA: TGTGCCAGTAGGGCCGGGGAGAGGAACACTGAAGCTTTCTTT. The encoded protein is CASRAGERNTEAFF. Supplemented by reference TRBV19 and TRBJ1-1, the full variable domain reads DGGITQSPKYLFRKEGQNVTLSCEQNLNHDAMYWYRQDPGQGLRLIYYSQIVNDFQKGDIAEGYSVSREKKESFPLTVTSAQKNPTAFYLCASRAGERNTEAFFGQGTRLTVV.

The CDR3 spells CAWSVLAGGWEQFF. The CDR3 bases are TGTGCCTGGAGTGTACTGGCGGGAGGCTGGGAGCAGTTCTTC. V gene TRBV30 combines with J gene TRBJ2-1; 8 nucleotides line up with TRBD2. CDR3 length equals 14 residues. Per the germline V gene, CDR1 is GTSNPN and CDR2 is SVGIG (reference sequence). Trimming at V came to 0 bases and at J to 10 bases, leaving 8 bases not matched to a gene. The full variable domain, in which reference TRBV30 and TRBJ2-1 provide the parts outside the CDR3, is SQTIHQWPATLVQPVGSPLSLECTVEGTSNPNLYWYRQAAGRGLQLLFYSVGIGQISSEVPQNLSASRPQDRQFILSSKKLLLSDSGFYLCAWSVLAGGWEQFFGPGTRLTVL.

Here the CDR3 reads CASSESGGKETQYF. The CDR3 DNA is TGTGCCAGCAGTGAATCTGGCGGGAAAGAGACCCAGTACTTC. This sequence joins TRBV25-1 and TRBJ2-5, with D maybe TRBD2 (6 bases). Germline V CDR1 and CDR2: MGHDK, SYGVNS. Deletions cut 1 base from V and 3 bases from J, with 9 bases between. The CDR3 contains 14 residues.

The chain joins TRBV7-3 to TRBJ2-1; no reliable D call. Trimming removed 0 bases at V and 5 bases at J, with 5 bases between. Germline V gives CDR1 SGHTA, CDR2 FQGTGA. The CDR3 runs to 13 residues. The CDR3 sequence is CASSLTGNNEQFF. In nucleotides, the CDR3 is TGTGCCAGCAGCTTAACAGGGAACAATGAGCAGTTCTTC.

This clone was observed a handful of times. The chain links TRBV4-1 to TRBJ1-3; TRBD1 aligns across 9 bases. J lost 2 bases, V lost 4 bases, and 3 bases had no gene match. From germline, CDR1 is MGHRA and CDR2 YSYEKL. The CDR3 runs 15 residues. The CDR3: CASSPRTGAGNTIYF. CDR3 DNA sequence: TGCGCCAGCAGCCCGAGGACAGGGGCTGGAAACACCATATATTTT.

This clone came up a few times. The chain carries TRBV2 and TRBJ1-2; 10 nucleotides match TRBD1. Germline CDR1 and CDR2: SNHLY and FYNNEI. CDR3 length: 14 amino acids. V lost 4 bases to trimming and J lost 8 bases; unmatched junction nucleotides: 7. For the CDR3, the DNA is TGTGCCAGCAGTGTTTGGGACAGGGGTGCAGGCTACACCTTC. It specifies CASSVWDRGAGYTF. The variable domain in full, with the rest retrieved from reference TRBV2 and TRBJ1-2, is EPEVTQTPSHQVTQMGQEVILRCVPISNHLYFYWYRQILGQKVEFLVSFYNNEISEKSEIFDDQFSVERPDGSNFTLKIRSTKLEDSAMYFCASSVWDRGAGYTFGSGTRLTVV.

The chain recombines TRBV4-3 with TRBJ2-5, with TRBD2 matching 9 bases. The CDR3 runs 17 residues. V shed 0 bases and J 5 bases; nucleotides not matched to a gene: 10. CDR1 is LGHNA, CDR2 YSLEER, per germline. The CDR3 is CASSQEFGGRAFETQYF. As DNA, the CDR3 is TGCGCCAGCAGCCAAGAATTCGGCGGGAGGGCCTTTGAGACCCAGTACTTC.

The rearrangement joins TRBV9 to TRBJ2-7; maybe TRBD2 (6 bases). The CDR3 has 14 residues. Germline lookup yields CDR1 SGDLS and CDR2 YYNGEE. Trimming shortened V by 2 bases and J by 0 bases, and 9 bases separated the two germline ends. CDR3 sequence (DNA): TGTGCCAGCAGCGTTGGGGACTCCTCCTACGAGCAGTACTTC. Translation: CASSVGDSSYEQYF.

The chain joins TRBV6-1 to TRBJ1-5, with unresolved D. Germline V CDR1 and CDR2: MNHNS, SASEGT. The CDR3 runs to 16 residues. Trimming took off 4 bases at V and 2 bases at J, with 15 bases between the two ends. The CDR3 bases are TGTGCCAGCAGTGTGCAGGCTGGAAGTGGCAATCAGCCCCAGCATTTT. Translation: CASSVQAGSGNQPQHF.

The chain joins TRBV28 to TRBJ1-1; D is unclear. CDR1 and CDR2 (germline): MDHEN, SYDVKM. V was trimmed by 5 bases and J by 0 bases, leaving 16 bases between them. The CDR3 loop spans 16 amino acids. The CDR3 DNA is TGTGCCAGCAGTCCCTGGGTACCGACTATGAACACTGAAGCTTTCTTT. It encodes CASSPWVPTMNTEAFF.

V usage is TRBV29-1 and J usage is TRBJ2-3; unclear D gene. V lost 4 bases and J lost 4, with 15 bases in between. The CDR3 consists of 14 residues. In germline, CDR1 is SQVTM, CDR2 ANQGSEA. The CDR3, as DNA: TGCAGCGTTGGCCCCCGTCTGGGGTCAGATACGCAGTATTTT. It specifies CSVGPRLGSDTQYF.

The chain is built from TRBV7-2 and TRBJ2-1, with 10 bases lining up with TRBD2. This CDR3 region has 17 residues. Trimming at V came to 1 base and at J to 7 bases, leaving 10 bases not matched to a gene. Germline CDR1 reads SGHTA; CDR2 reads FQGNSA. The CDR3 DNA follows: TGTGCCAGCAGCTTAGGGGTCCTAGCGGGAGTTGGAAATGAGCAGTTCTTC. Its translation: CASSLGVLAGVGNEQFF. Full variable domain (missing parts from reference TRBV7-2 and TRBJ2-1): GAGVSQSPSNKVTEKGKDVELRCDPISGHTALYWYRQSLGQGLEFLIYFQGNSAPDKSGLPSDRFSAERTGGSVSTLTIQRTQQEDSAVYLCASSLGVLAGVGNEQFFGPGTRLTVL.

This clone was found a few times. The rearrangement uses TRBV2 and TRBJ1-2; 9 bases map to TRBD1. The CDR3 contains 13 residues. Germline CDR1 reads SNHLY; CDR2 reads FYNNEI. V was clipped by 7 bases and J by 7 bases; unmatched bases: 7. CDR3 sequence: CASTLRDRAGYTF. DNA of the CDR3: TGTGCCAGCACTCTCCGGGACAGGGCTGGCTACACCTTC.

The gene calls are TRBV5-4 and TRBJ2-3; TRBD1 matches 11 bases. Per germline, CDR1 SGHNT and CDR2 YYREEE (reference sequence). CDR3 size: 15 residues. V lost 5 bases to trimming and J lost 6 bases; unmatched junction nucleotides: 8. In nucleotides, the CDR3 is TGTGCCAGCAGACGCCGGGACAGGGGGTCTGATACGCAGTATTTT. It yields the protein CASRRRDRGSDTQYF.

The V gene is TRBV28, the J gene TRBJ2-1; TRBD2 is a possible D gene (7 bases). Germline assignment: CDR1 MDHEN and CDR2 SYDVKM. Trimming left V 3 bases short and J 0 bases short, with 18 bases between. The CDR3 consists of 18 residues. CDR3 amino acids: CASSFGPGGQDSYNEQFF. The CDR3 region has the DNA TGTGCCAGCAGTTTCGGTCCGGGGGGCCAGGACTCCTACAATGAGCAGTTCTTC. Filled out from reference TRBV28 and TRBJ2-1, the complete variable domain reads DVKVTQSSRYLVKRTGEKVFLECVQDMDHENMFWYRQDPGLGLRLIYFSYDVKMKEKGDIPEGYSVSREKKERFSLILESASTNQTSMYLCASSFGPGGQDSYNEQFFGPGTRLTVL.